Sequencing of this T cell receptor beta chain was carried out in a study of Ad26.COV2.S vaccination and SARS-CoV-2 variants (dated by TCRdb to the early 2020s). With respect to the entire study: Vaccine-arm donors came from COV1001, a multicentre, randomized, double-blind, placebo-controlled phase I-IIa trial of Ad26.COV2.S in healthy adults. Ad26.COV2.S was given intramuscularly at 5x10^10 or 1x10^11 viral particles, as a single shot or as two shots 56 days apart. Sequencing of the TCRbeta repertoire served to evaluate the specificity and breadth of SARS-CoV-2-reactive T cell receptors following Ad26.COV2.S vaccination. A total of around 32 samples were included in the TCR-sequenced set, comprising about 20 Ad26.COV2.S vaccine recipients, 5 placebo recipients and 8 SARS-CoV-2 convalescent individuals. Participants in the trial were split at random into five groups of five each, receiving low-dose or high-dose Ad26.COV2.S once or twice, or else placebo on both occasions. Investigators did not know the trial group allocation while performing experiments and assessing outcomes. Results the study describes overall, beyond this receptor: It was noted by the authors that total T cell responses may have been underestimated by the TCR breadth and depth analyses. Ad26.COV2.S recipients had higher spike-specific TCR breadth than placebo recipients (P = 0.0014). After vaccination, substantial breadth of spike-specific CD8+ and CD4+ T cell responses was reported. The study was not powered for comparison of responses between vaccine doses or regimens. Non-spike TCR breadth was comparable between vaccine and placebo recipients, consistent with the vaccine containing only spike.

About this clone: What this receptor recognizes is not known. Germline and junction disagree at one end, which may indicate a read error.

The immunoSEQ Assay was the method used to sequence TCRbeta CDR3 regions. After extraction, genomic DNA underwent amplification by bias-controlled multiplex PCR, followed by high-throughput sequencing. The original methods were these. To quantify the absolute abundance of every unique TCRbeta CDR3 region, sequences were collapsed and filtered. T cell fraction was estimated by normalizing TCRbeta template counts to usable DNA, which was measured by amplifying reference genes present in all nucleated cells. Repertoire TCRs were annotated as SARS-CoV-2-specific when V gene, CDR3 amino acid sequence and J gene were exactly matched to a known reactive TCR set. The reference SARS-CoV-2 TCR set came from MIRA and was filtered for enrichment in COVID-19-positive ImmuneCODE repertoires, removing public or cross-reactive TCRs. Drawing on the MIRA antigens, annotated TCRs were analysed further at the level of specific ORF or position within ORF. Breadth was defined as the number of annotated unique rearrangements divided by the total number of unique productive rearrangements, and depth was defined as the summed frequency of the annotated unique rearrangements. Group comparisons of TCR breadth used two-sided Wilcoxon rank-sum tests. TCRdb mirrors the immuneACCESS table, restricted to in-frame sequences. Some clones are absent from its copies; in checked studies, under half trace to an unresolved V gene, and the reason for the others is unknown. V and J calls and clone size are as listed in that table; D and trimming were resolved from the DNA. The sample includes about 350,000 clones, with around nine tenths observed a single time. The ten biggest clones cover about 3.5% of the sample.

The CDR3 holds 13 amino acids from the cysteine to the phenylalanine. Only CDR3 DNA remains: 39 bases, in frame from the first base. Via the germline V gene, CDR1 is SGHNT and CDR2 YENEEA. Reading the label with the study, this specimen's treatment or condition is: roughly 20 received Ad26.COV2.S at low or high dose, single or two shots; several received placebo; per-sample allocation not given. For vaccine and placebo recipients, the sequenced repertoires came from samples collected on day 63 after the first injection. Between 29 July and 7 August 2020, Cohort 1b enrolled around 24 adults aged 18-55 years at one site in Boston, USA. Ad26.COV2.S consisted of a replication-incompetent adenovirus type 26 vector by which a prefusion-stabilized SARS-CoV-2 spike protein from the original Wuhan strain was expressed.

The sequencing used peripheral blood, collected in a trial of Ad26.COV2.S vaccine versus placebo. The V and J segments used are TRBV11-3 and TRBJ1-3, with the identity of the D gene unclear. This TCR was recovered from a person between 18 and 59 years old who received the Ad26.COV2.S COVID-19 vaccine or a placebo. CDR3 reads: CASSFTAGSTIYF. The DNA is as follows: TGTGCCAGCAGCTTTACAGCCGGAAGCACCATATATTTT.